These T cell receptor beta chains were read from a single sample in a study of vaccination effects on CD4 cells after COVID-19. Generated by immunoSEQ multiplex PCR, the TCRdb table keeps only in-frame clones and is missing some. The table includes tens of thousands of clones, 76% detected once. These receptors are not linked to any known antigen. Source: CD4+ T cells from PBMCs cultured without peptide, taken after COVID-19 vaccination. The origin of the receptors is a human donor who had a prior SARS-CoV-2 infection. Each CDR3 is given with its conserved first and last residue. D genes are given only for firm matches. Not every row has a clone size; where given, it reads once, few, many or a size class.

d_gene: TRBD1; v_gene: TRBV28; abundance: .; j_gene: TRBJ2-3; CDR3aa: CASSLQGAKAIQYF; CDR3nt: TGTGCCAGCAGTTTACAGGGGGCCAAGGCCATCCAGTATTTT
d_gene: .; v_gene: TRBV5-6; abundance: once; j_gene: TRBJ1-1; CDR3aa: CASSLGWDRRNTEAFF; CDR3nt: TGTGCCAGCAGCTTGGGATGGGATCGGAGGAACACTGAAGCTTTCTTT
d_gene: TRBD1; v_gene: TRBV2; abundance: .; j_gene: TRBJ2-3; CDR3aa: CASSLQGATDTQYF; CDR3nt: TGTGCCAGCAGTCTCCAGGGGGCCACAGATACGCAGTATTTT
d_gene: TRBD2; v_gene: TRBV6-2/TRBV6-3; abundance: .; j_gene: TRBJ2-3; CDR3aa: CASRPSGGTDTQYF; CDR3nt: TGTGCCAGCCGCCCATCGGGGGGGACAGATACGCAGTATTTT
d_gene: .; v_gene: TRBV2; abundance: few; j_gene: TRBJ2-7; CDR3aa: CASSEGHRAYEQYF; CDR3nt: TGTGCCAGCAGTGAAGGTCACAGGGCCTACGAGCAGTACTTC
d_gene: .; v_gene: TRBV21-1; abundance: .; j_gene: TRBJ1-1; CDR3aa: CASRLRKYTEAFF; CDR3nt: TGTGCCAGCAGATTAAGAAAGTATACTGAAGCTTTCTTT
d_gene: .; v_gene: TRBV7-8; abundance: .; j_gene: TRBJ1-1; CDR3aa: CASSLRGRLNTEAFF; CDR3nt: TGTGCCAGCAGCCTAAGGGGACGGCTGAACACTGAAGCTTTCTTT
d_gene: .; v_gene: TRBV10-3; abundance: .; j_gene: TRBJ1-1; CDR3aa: CAISLGLNTEAFF; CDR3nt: TGTGCCATCTCGTTAGGACTGAACACTGAAGCTTTCTTT
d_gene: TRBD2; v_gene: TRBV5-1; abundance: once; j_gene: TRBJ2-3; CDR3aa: CASGLAGDVDTQYF; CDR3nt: TGCGCCAGCGGACTAGCGGGGGATGTGGATACGCAGTATTTT
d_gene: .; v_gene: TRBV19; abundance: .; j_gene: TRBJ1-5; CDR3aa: CASRRVGQPQHF; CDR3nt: TGTGCCAGTAGGAGGGTAGGTCAGCCCCAGCATTTT
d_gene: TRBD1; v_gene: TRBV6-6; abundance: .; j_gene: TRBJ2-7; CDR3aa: CASRRGQGGNEQYF; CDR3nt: TGTGCCAGCAGACGAGGACAGGGAGGCAACGAGCAGTACTTC
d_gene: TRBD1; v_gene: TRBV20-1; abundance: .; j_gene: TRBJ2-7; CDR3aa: CSASGDRGLEQYF; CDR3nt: TGCAGTGCTAGTGGGGACAGGGGGCTCGAGCAGTACTTC
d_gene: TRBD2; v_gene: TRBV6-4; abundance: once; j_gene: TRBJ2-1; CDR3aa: CASSEGSVAGYNEQFF; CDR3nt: TGTGCCAGCAGTGAAGGGTCGGTAGCGGGGTACAATGAGCAGTTCTTC
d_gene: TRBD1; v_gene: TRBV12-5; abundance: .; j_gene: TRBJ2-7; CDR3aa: CASGAGDRDHEQYF; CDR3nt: TGTGCTAGTGGTGCTGGGGACAGGGACCACGAGCAGTACTTC
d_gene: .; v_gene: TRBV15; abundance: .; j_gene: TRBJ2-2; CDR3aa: CATSRDLFDGELFF; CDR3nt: TGTGCCACCAGCAGAGATCTCTTCGACGGGGAGCTGTTTTTT
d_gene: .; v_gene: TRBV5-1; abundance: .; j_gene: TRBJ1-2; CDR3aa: CASSLTNYGYTF; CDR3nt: TGCGCCAGCAGCTTAACGAACTATGGCTACACCTTC
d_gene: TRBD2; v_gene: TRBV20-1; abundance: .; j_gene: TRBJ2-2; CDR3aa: CSASPGRAVTGELFF; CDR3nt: TGCAGTGCTAGTCCCGGGAGGGCCGTCACCGGGGAGCTGTTTTTT
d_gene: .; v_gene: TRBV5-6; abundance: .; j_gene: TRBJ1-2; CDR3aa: CASSLRDGIYGYTF; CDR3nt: TGTGCCAGCAGCTTGAGGGACGGGATCTATGGCTACACCTTC
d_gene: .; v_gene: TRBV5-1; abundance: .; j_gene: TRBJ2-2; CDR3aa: CASSLRLTGNTGELFF; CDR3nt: TGCGCCAGCAGCTTGAGGTTAACAGGAAACACCGGGGAGCTGTTTTTT
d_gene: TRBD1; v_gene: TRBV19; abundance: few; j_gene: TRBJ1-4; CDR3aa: CASSNPRDRKTNEKLFF; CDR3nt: TGTGCCAGTAGTAACCCCCGGGACAGAAAAACTAATGAAAAACTGTTTTTT
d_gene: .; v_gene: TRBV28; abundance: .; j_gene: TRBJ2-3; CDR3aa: CASAGTSILQYF; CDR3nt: TGTGCCAGCGCCGGGACTTCCATCTTGCAGTATTTT
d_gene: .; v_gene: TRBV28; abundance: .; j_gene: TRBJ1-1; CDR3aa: CASSLYHALNTEAFF; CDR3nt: TGTGCCAGCAGTTTATACCACGCCTTGAACACTGAAGCTTTCTTT
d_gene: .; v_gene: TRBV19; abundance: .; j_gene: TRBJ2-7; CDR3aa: CASSIDASGSYEQYF; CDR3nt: TGTGCCAGTAGTATAGATGCTTCAGGGTCCTACGAGCAGTACTTC
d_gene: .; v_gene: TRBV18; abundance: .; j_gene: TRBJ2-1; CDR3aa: CASSPPGPSRPYNEQFF; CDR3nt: TGTGCCAGCTCACCACCGGGACCTAGCCGGCCCTACAATGAGCAGTTCTTC
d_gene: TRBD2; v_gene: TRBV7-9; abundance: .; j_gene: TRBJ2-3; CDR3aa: CASSSAGLATRGTQYF; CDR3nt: TGTGCCAGCAGCTCCGCGGGACTAGCGACTCGGGGTACGCAGTATTTT
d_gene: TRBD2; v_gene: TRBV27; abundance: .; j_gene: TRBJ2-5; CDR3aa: CASSFSKSGTSGRAPETQYF; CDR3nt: TGTGCCAGCAGTTTCTCTAAGTCCGGGACTAGCGGGAGGGCCCCAGAGACCCAGTACTTC
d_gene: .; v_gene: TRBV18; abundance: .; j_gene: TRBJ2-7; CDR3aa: CASSAGLLLYEQYF; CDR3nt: TGTGCCAGCTCAGCCGGACTACTCCTATACGAGCAGTACTTC
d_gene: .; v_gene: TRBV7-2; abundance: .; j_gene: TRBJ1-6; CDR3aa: CASSLAGVGNSPLHF; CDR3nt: TGTGCCAGCAGCTTAGCGGGGGTCGGTAATTCACCCCTCCACTTT
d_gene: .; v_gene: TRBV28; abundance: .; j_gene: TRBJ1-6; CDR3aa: CASSLQGHNSPLHF; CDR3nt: TGTGCCAGCAGTTTGCAGGGCCATAATTCACCCCTCCACTTT
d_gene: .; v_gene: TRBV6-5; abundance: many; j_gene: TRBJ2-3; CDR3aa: CASKGPSTDTQYF; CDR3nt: TGTGCCAGCAAGGGACCTAGCACAGATACGCAGTATTTT
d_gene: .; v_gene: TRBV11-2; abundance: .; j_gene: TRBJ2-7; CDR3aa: CASSLTTQVREQYF; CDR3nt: TGTGCCAGCAGCCTCACGACACAGGTCCGCGAGCAGTACTTC
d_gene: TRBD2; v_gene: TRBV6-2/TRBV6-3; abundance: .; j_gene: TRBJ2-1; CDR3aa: CASSYKRGGLEQFF; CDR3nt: TGTGCCAGCAGTTACAAACGGGGGGGCCTTGAGCAGTTCTTC
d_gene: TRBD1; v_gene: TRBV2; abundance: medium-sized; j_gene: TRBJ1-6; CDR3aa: CASRRSLRDREQGRSPLHF; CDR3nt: TGTGCCAGCAGGCGATCACTCCGGGACAGGGAACAGGGGCGTTCACCCCTCCACTTT
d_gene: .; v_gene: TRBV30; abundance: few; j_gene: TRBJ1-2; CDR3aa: CAWGRVLYGYTF; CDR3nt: TGTGCCTGGGGCAGGGTTCTCTATGGCTACACCTTC
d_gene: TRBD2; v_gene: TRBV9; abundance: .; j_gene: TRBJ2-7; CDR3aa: CASSVATSGDYEQYF; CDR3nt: TGTGCCAGCAGCGTAGCGACTAGCGGGGATTACGAGCAGTACTTC
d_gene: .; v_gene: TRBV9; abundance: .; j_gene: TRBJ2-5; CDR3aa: CASSVGHRVETQYF; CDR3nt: TGTGCCAGCAGCGTAGGGCACAGGGTCGAGACCCAGTACTTC
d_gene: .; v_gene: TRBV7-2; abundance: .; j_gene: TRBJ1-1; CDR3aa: CASSLARFSEAFF; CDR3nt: TGTGCCAGCAGCTTAGCTAGGTTCTCTGAAGCTTTCTTT
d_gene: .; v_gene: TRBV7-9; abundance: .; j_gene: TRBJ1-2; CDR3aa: CASSLLGGRNYGYTF; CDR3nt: TGTGCCAGCAGCTTGCTTGGGGGGCGCAACTATGGCTACACCTTC
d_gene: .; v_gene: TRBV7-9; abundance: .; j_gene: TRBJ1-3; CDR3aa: CASSFAGSGNTIYF; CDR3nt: TGTGCCAGCAGCTTTGCCGGCTCTGGAAACACCATATATTTT
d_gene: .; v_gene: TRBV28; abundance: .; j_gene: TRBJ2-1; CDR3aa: CASSSLSGGESYNEQFF; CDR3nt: TGTGCCAGCAGTTCCCTCTCAGGCGGGGAATCCTACAATGAGCAGTTCTTC
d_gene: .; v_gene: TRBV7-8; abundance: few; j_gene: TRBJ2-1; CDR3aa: CASGGNEQFF; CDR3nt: TGTGCCAGTGGGGGGAATGAGCAGTTCTTC
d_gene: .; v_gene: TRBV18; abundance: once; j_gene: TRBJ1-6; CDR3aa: CASSPPATWDKNSPLHF; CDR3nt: TGTGCCAGCTCACCACCTGCGACCTGGGACAAAAATTCACCCCTCCACTTT
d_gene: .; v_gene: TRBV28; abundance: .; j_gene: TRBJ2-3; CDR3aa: CASGGGGTDTQYF; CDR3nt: TGTGCCAGCGGAGGGGGGGGAACAGATACGCAGTATTTT